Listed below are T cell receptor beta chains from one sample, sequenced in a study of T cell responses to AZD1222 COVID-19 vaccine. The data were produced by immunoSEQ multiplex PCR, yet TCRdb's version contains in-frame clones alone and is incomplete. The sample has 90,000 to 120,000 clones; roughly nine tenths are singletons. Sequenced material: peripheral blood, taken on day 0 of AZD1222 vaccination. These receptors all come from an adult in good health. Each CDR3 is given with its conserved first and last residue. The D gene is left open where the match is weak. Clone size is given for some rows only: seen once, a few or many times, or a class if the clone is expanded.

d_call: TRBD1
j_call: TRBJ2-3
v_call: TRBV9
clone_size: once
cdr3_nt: TGTGCCAGCAGCGAAAGGACAGGGGGCCCAGATACGCAGTATTTT
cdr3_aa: CASSERTGGPDTQYF

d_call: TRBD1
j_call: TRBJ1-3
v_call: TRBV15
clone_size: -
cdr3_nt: TGTGCCACCAGCAGAGATCAGGGGGCTGGAAACACCATATATTTT
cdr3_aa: CATSRDQGAGNTIYF

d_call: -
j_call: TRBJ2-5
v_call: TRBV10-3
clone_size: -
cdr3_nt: TGTGCCATCAGGGCAGCAGGGCAGCAAGAGACCCAGTACTTC
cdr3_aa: CAIRAAGQQETQYF

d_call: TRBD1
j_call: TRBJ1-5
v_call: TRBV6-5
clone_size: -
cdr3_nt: TGTGCCAGCAGCAGGGACAGGGTGCCTCAGCCCCAGCATTTT
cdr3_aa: CASSRDRVPQPQHF

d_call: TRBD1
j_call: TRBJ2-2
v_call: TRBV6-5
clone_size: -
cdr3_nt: TGTGCCAGCAGTTACTTCGGACAGGGGGTCACCGGGGAGCTGTTTTTT
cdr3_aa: CASSYFGQGVTGELFF

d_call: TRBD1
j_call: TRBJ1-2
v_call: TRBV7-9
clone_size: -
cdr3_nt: TGTGCCAGCAGCTTAGGGGGACAGGGACTTATCTATGGCTACACCTTC
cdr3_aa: CASSLGGQGLIYGYTF

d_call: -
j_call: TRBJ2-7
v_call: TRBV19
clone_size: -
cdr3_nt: TGTGCCAGTAGTATGGTGGGGTACGAGCAGTACTTC
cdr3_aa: CASSMVGYEQYF

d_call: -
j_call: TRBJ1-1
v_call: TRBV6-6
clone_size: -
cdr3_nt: TGTGCCAGCAGTCCAAACCCGAACTCCGCTGAAGCTTTCTTT
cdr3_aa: CASSPNPNSAEAFF

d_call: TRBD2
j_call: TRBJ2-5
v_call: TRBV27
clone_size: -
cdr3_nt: TGTGCCAGCAGTTCCACAAGCGGGGGGGCCTCCGAGACCCAGTACTTC
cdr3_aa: CASSSTSGGASETQYF

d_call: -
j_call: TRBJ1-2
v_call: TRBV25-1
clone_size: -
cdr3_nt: TGTGCCAGCAGTGAATATAAGGGGGAAGGCTATGGCTACACCTTC
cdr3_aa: CASSEYKGEGYGYTF

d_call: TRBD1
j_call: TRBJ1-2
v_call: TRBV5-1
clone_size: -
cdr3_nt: TGCGCCAGCAGCTTAGGGGACAGAGCCTATGGCTACACCTTC
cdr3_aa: CASSLGDRAYGYTF

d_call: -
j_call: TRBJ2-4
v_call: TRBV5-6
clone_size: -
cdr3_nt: TGTGCCAGCAGCTTGCTAACATACCCATTAGCCAAAAACATTCAGTACTTC
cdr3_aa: CASSLLTYPLAKNIQYF

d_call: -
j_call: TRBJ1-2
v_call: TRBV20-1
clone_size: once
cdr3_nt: TGCAGTGCTAGTTCCCCCGATGGGGCCGGGGGCTACACCTTC
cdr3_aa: CSASSPDGAGGYTF

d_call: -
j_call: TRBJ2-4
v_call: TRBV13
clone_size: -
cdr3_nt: TGTGCCAGCAGCTCCCCCTCGGGACCAAGGAACATTCAGTACTTC
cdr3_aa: CASSSPSGPRNIQYF

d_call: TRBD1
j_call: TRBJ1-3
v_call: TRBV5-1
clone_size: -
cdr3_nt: TGCGCCAGCGGGATGGGACAGACATTCTCTGGAAACACCATATATTTT
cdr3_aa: CASGMGQTFSGNTIYF

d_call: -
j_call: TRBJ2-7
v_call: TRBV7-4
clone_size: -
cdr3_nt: TGTGCCAGCAGCTTATCCCGGGGACCCCTAACCTCCTACGAGCAGTACTTC
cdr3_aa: CASSLSRGPLTSYEQYF

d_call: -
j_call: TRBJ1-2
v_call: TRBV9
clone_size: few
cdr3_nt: TGTGCCAGCAGCTCTGGGGGGTCCTATGGCTACACCTTC
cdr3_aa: CASSSGGSYGYTF

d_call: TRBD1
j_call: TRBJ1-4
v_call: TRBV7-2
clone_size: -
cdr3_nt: TGTGCCAGCAGCTCCCAGGGGGCGCGAACTAATGAAAAACTGTTTTTT
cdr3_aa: CASSSQGARTNEKLFF

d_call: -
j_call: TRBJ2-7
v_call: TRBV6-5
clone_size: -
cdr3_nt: TGTGCCAGCAGTTCGAACTACGAGCAGTACTTC
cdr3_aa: CASSSNYEQYF

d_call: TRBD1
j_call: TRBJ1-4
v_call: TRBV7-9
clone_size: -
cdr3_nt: TGTGCCAGCCGGGACAGGGCAACTAATGAAAAACTGTTTTTT
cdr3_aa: CASRDRATNEKLFF

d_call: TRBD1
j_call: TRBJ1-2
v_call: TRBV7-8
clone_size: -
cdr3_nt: TGTGCCAGCAGCCCCGAGAGGGCAGGGGGCCGGGGCTACACCTTC
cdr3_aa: CASSPERAGGRGYTF